This T cell receptor (beta chain) came from a study of identical twins. From germline, CDR1 is MNHNY and CDR2 SVGAGI (reference sequence). The CDR3 totals 13 residues. Trimming pared 7 bases from V and 4 bases from J, leaving 8 bases between. MiXCR was run by TCRdb on the 5' RACE reads, yielding one entry per CDR3 protein. This sample has under 900,000 distinct CDR3 sequences, with approximately 13% found just once. Study results and limitations: For cord blood, abundant beta clonotypes had fewer insertions, unlike memory repertoires, which showed none.

This clonotype has just one count. What it binds is not known. The same data also went into a second study, on yellow fever vaccine responses in identical twins.

The clonotype was recovered from a woman under 30 in good health. The chain has TRBV6-6 and TRBJ2-6; D is unclear. Sequences were obtained from PBMCs. The CDR3 loop reads CASNPPGANVLTF. CDR3 in DNA: TGTGCCAGCAACCCCCCCGGGGCCAACGTCCTGACTTTC.